These 24 T cell receptor beta chains were sequenced from one sample in a study of blood T cells in healthy people across ages. The second PCR ran about 6 to 12 cycles with a sample-barcoded 5' primer and J-beta primers. TCRdb re-analysed the 5' RACE reads in MiXCR, keeping a single row per CDR3 protein. The sample lists 550,000 to 650,000 distinct CDR3 sequences, under 30% occurring once. Material for sequencing was blood. The receptors here all came from an elderly woman in good health.

In its sample, this clonotype was seen many times. The chain recombines TRBV11-2 with TRBJ2-5; 11 nucleotides align to TRBD2. Trimming cost V 3 bases and J 0 bases; bases outside gene matches: 6. This CDR3 spans 17 amino acids. CDR1 and CDR2 from the germline V gene are SGHAT and FQNNGV. CDR3 loop: CASSLRWGLADQETQYF. The CDR3 region has the DNA TGTGCCAGCAGCTTGAGGTGGGGACTAGCGGACCAAGAGACCCAGTACTTC.

This clonotype was counted many times. This chain connects TRBV11-2 to TRBJ2-1; D remains unclear. The germline V gene has CDR1 SGHAT and CDR2 FQNNGV. The CDR3 runs to 17 residues. Trimming took 0 bases from V and 0 from J, leaving 12 bases between them. The CDR3 DNA reads as TGTGCCAGCAGCTTAGATCAAGGGTCCCACTCCTACAATGAGCAGTTCTTC. It translates to CASSLDQGSHSYNEQFF.

The V and J genes are TRBV5-6 and TRBJ1-1; D uncertain. CDR1 SGHDT and CDR2 YYEEEE come from the germline V gene. This CDR3 is 12 amino acids long. Trimming pared 0 bases from V and 4 bases from J, leaving 4 bases between. This CDR3 reads CASSLVFTEAFF. The CDR3 bases are TGTGCCAGCAGCTTGGTCTTCACTGAAGCTTTCTTT.

A remark on this clonotype: A much more abundant neighbour one base away suggests this may be a read error. The chain links TRBV4-3 to TRBJ2-7; D may correspond to TRBD1 or TRBD2 (5 bases each). The J call may be incorrect, as the DNA end agrees better with TRBJ2-5. Germline-derived CDR1 and CDR2 are LGHNA and YSLEER. CDR3 size: 16 residues. The CDR3 nucleotides are TGCGCCAGCAGCCGAGGTTCCGCGGGCCGGGGACAGACCCAGTACTTC. As protein: CASSRGSAGRGQTQYF.

This clonotype was counted a few times. The V gene is TRBV18, the J gene TRBJ1-2; maybe TRBD1 (5 bases). Between the trimmed V and J ends, which lost 6 bases and 0 bases, there was a span of 17 bases. Germline V lookup: CDR1 KGHSH, CDR2 LQKENI. This CDR3 has 16 residues. CDR3 sequence (DNA): TGTGCCAGCTCCCCTTTCGGACAAAGCTCTAACTATGGCTACACCTTC. Its protein is CASSPFGQSSNYGYTF.

Many counts were recorded for this clonotype. V gene TRBV6-1 combines with J gene TRBJ2-7; 12 bases fit TRBD1. This CDR3 comprises 15 residues. Germline V lookup: CDR1 MNHNS, CDR2 SASEGT. J was trimmed by 5 bases and V by 11 bases; bases with no gene match: 13. The CDR3 loop is CAGAASGTGGHEQYF. For the CDR3, the DNA is TGTGCCGGAGCTGCTTCCGGGACAGGGGGCCACGAGCAGTACTTC.

This clonotype has ten or more counts. This rearrangement joins TRBV7-2 to TRBJ1-1; D is ambiguous. The CDR3 has 13 residues. Trimming pared 1 base from V and 8 bases from J, leaving 11 bases between. Germline CDR1 SGHTA, CDR2 FQGNSA. This CDR3 is CASSLDGEREAFF. In nucleotides, the CDR3 is TGTGCCAGCAGCTTAGACGGGGAGCGCGAAGCTTTCTTT. Based on the CDR3 plus reference TRBV7-2 and TRBJ1-1, the full variable domain is GAGVSQSPSNKVTEKGKDVELRCDPISGHTALYWYRQSLGQGLEFLIYFQGNSAPDKSGLPSDRFSAERTGGSVSTLTIQRTQQEDSAVYLCASSLDGEREAFFGQGTRLTVV.

This clonotype was recorded only once. This sequence may be a read error, since a much larger clone differs from it by one base. The rearrangement joins TRBV24-1 to TRBJ2-3, with D tentatively TRBD1 or TRBD2 (7 bases each). Germline V gives CDR1 KGHDR, CDR2 SFDVKD. The CDR3 covers 13 residues. V lost 3 bases and J lost 11, with 14 bases in between. The CDR3, as DNA: TGTGCCACCAGTGATCCAGGGGGGGGTATGCAGTATTTT. Its protein is CATSDPGGGMQYF.

This clonotype was seen many times. The rearrangement links TRBV20-1 to TRBJ1-2; 7 positions match TRBD1. J gave up 3 bases and V 3 bases, and 10 bases lay outside the gene matches. Germline V CDR1 and CDR2: DFQATT, SNEGSKA (reference sequence). The length of the CDR3 is 15 residues. The CDR3 nucleotides read TGCAGTGCTAGCGCATCACAGGGGCTGCACTATGGCTACACCTTC. Its protein is CSASASQGLHYGYTF.

Of note for this clonotype: It may be a read error: a sequence one base away is much more abundant. The rearrangement joins TRBV6-1 to TRBJ1-2, with D tentatively TRBD1 (6 bases). In germline, CDR1 is MNHNS, CDR2 SASEGT. The length of the CDR3 is 11 residues. The CDR3 DNA reads TGTGCCAGCGGGGACATAACTGGCTGCACCTTC. Translated, it gives CASGDITGCTF.

This clonotype showed up just once. This could be a read error, since a much larger clone is one nucleotide away. CDR3 DNA sequence: TGTGCCTGGAAAGGGGCAGGGGGCAGCTCCCACGAGCAGTACTTC. Its protein product is CAWKGAGGSSHEQYF. The chain is built from TRBV30 and TRBJ2-7; 8 nucleotides line up with TRBD1. Germline V gene lookup returns CDR1 GTSNPN and CDR2 SVGIG (reference sequence). There are 15 residues in the CDR3. The entire variable domain, with the rest obtained from reference TRBV30 and TRBJ2-7, is as follows: SQTIHQWPATLVQPVGSPLSLECTVEGTSNPNLYWYRQAAGRGLQLLFYSVGIGQISSEVPQNLSASRPQDRQFILSSKKLLLSDSGFYLCAWKGAGGSSHEQYFGPGTRLTVT.

This clonotype was seen at least ten times. V and J are TRBV27 and TRBJ2-7; D ambiguous. The CDR3 totals 13 residues. Germline V gene data show CDR1 as MNHEY and CDR2 as SMNVEV (reference sequence). The V and J ends lost 2 bases and 3 bases respectively, with 8 bases between them. The CDR3 loop reads CASSLNGVYEQYF. Here the CDR3 DNA reads TGTGCCAGCAGTTTAAATGGGGTCTACGAGCAGTACTTC.

The rearrangement links TRBV7-9 to TRBJ2-3; D gene uncertain. The CDR3 has 12 residues. V was shortened by 6 bases and J by 5 bases, with 9 bases between the two germline ends. Looked up from germline, CDR1 is SEHNR and CDR2 is FQNEAQ (reference sequence). In DNA form, the CDR3 reads TGTGCCAGCAGACCCGAAGGAGATACGCAGTATTTT. It translates to CASRPEGDTQYF. Full variable domain (rest looked up from reference TRBV7-9 and TRBJ2-3): DTGVSQNPRHKITKRGQNVTFRCDPISEHNRLYWYRQTLGQGPEFLTYFQNEAQLEKSRLLSDRFSAERPKGSFSTLEIQRTEQGDSAMYLCASRPEGDTQYFGPGTRLTVL.

This chain links TRBV6-5 with TRBJ1-4; D is unclear. Germline V gene data show CDR1 as MNHEY and CDR2 as SVGAGI. Trimming left V 8 bases short and J 5 bases short, with 3 bases between. CDR3 length: 10 amino acids. CDR3 DNA sequence: TGTGCCAGCGGAAATGAAAAACTGTTTTTT. This codes for CASGNEKLFF.

The table lists this clonotype with many counts. This chain links TRBV29-1 with TRBJ2-3; possible D gene TRBD1, 6 bases. The CDR3 sequence is 12 residues long. Germline values: CDR1 SQVTM, CDR2 ANQGSEA. V was trimmed by 5 bases and J by 7 bases, leaving 13 bases between them. CDR3 nucleotide sequence: TGCAGCGTTAGAGCAGGGGCGAATACGCAGTATTTT. Protein product: CSVRAGANTQYF.

V usage is TRBV18 and J usage is TRBJ2-1; 8 bases are a match to TRBD2. V shed 6 bases and J 9 bases; nucleotides not matched to a gene: 13. From germline, CDR1 is KGHSH and CDR2 LQKENI. The CDR3 extends over 15 amino acids. The CDR3 loop reads CASSVTPGGPGEQFF. The CDR3 DNA sequence: TGTGCCAGCTCGGTAACCCCGGGGGGGCCGGGTGAGCAGTTCTTC.

A word on this clonotype: A much larger clone sits a single nucleotide away, making a read error possible. The V and J genes are TRBV6-1 and TRBJ2-3; no clear D gene. This CDR3 comprises 11 residues. Trimming took 7 bases from V and 10 from J, leaving 12 bases between them. Germline V gene sequence: CDR1 MNHNS, CDR2 SASEGT. CDR3 DNA: TGTGCCAGCACTCTCGCGGATGCGCAGTATTTT. It specifies CASTLADAQYF.

A remark on this clonotype: This clone may be a read error of a much larger clone one base away. The CDR3 DNA reads TGCGCCAGCAGCAGAGAGGGGGGGGATGGCTACACCTTC. This encodes CASSREGGDGYTF. The chain links TRBV5-1 to TRBJ1-2, with D maybe TRBD1 (6 bases). The CDR3 is 13 amino acids. CDR1 and CDR2 from the germline V gene are SGHRS and YFSETQ. The V end lost 4 bases, the J end lost 6 bases, and 13 bases lay between the germline ends.

This clonotype came up many times. The chain recombines TRBV12-3 or TRBV12-4 with TRBJ1-4; D is unclear. The V end lost 5 bases, the J end lost 6 bases, and 4 bases lay between the germline ends. The CDR3 sequence is 11 residues long. The CDR3 coding sequence is TGTGCCAGCAGTCCCGATGAAAAACTGTTTTTT. Its translation is CASSPDEKLFF.

The table lists this clonotype with many counts. The DNA for the CDR3 is TGTGCCAGCAGTTCCACCGGGACAGGTAGCTACGAGCAGTACTTC. This sequence encodes CASSSTGTGSYEQYF. V and J are TRBV27 and TRBJ2-7; 8 bases match TRBD1. Germline V gives CDR1 MNHEY, CDR2 SMNVEV (reference sequence). CDR3 length: 15 residues. V shed 4 bases, J shed 3 bases, and the junction held 8 bases outside the gene matches.

This clonotype was detected many times. This rearrangement joins TRBV4-3 to TRBJ2-1; a weak D match, TRBD1 (6 bases). Trimming took 0 bases from V and 1 from J, leaving 10 bases between them. Germline V gene lookup returns CDR1 LGHNA and CDR2 YSLEER. The CDR3 extends over 16 amino acids. The CDR3 DNA reads as TGCGCCAGCAGCCAAGATGGTAGGGGGTCCTACAATGAGCAGTTCTTC. This gives the protein CASSQDGRGSYNEQFF.

This clonotype was found a few times. The V gene is TRBV7-3, the J gene TRBJ1-1; a possible D gene is TRBD1 (5 bases). Trimming cost V 5 bases and J 3 bases, with 13 bases left between them. The CDR3 sequence is 14 residues long. Germline V gene lookup returns CDR1 SGHTA and CDR2 FQGTGA. The CDR3: CASSPVGGYTEAFF. CDR3 DNA: TGTGCCAGCAGCCCCGTGGGGGGGTACACTGAAGCTTTCTTT.

The J gene is TRBJ2-1, the V gene TRBV2; 7 nucleotides line up with TRBD2. V shed 6 bases and J 5 bases; nucleotides not matched to a gene: 4. CDR1 is SNHLY, CDR2 FYNNEI, per germline. The CDR3 runs to 13 residues. The CDR3 DNA follows: TGTGCCAGCAGGGTGACTAGCAACAATGAGCAGTTCTTC. This codes for CASRVTSNNEQFF.

Regarding this clonotype: This may stem from a read error, because a much larger clone lies one nucleotide away. It is likely a read error, because the conserved phenylalanine at the end of the CDR3 is missing. CDR3 DNA: TGTGCCAGCCAAATGGATGCCAAAAACATTCAGTACCTC. This sequence encodes CASQMDAKNIQYL. V usage is TRBV28 and J usage is TRBJ2-4; D uncertain. There are 13 residues in the CDR3. The ends were cut back, 8 bases at V and 1 base at J, with 9 bases in the middle. CDR1 and CDR2 from the germline V gene are MDHEN and SYDVKM.